The 17 T cell receptor beta chains listed next were all sequenced from one sample in a study of OX40 agonist ivuxolimab in advanced cancers. Repertoires were generated with immunoSEQ multiplex PCR, while TCRdb's copy carries only in-frame clones and drops some. The sample lists tens of thousands of clones; 85% were seen once. Sequenced material: CD4+ or CD8+ T cells sorted from blood, taken in a trial of the OX40 agonist ivuxolimab. The receptors were sampled from an adult with an advanced solid tumor such as melanoma, head and neck, liver or kidney cancer.

The chain is built from TRBV7-8 and TRBJ2-7; D remains ambiguous. This CDR3 comprises 14 residues. Germline loops: CDR1 SGHVS, CDR2 FQNEAQ. Trimming removed 5 bases from V and 7 bases from J, with 18 bases in between. The CDR3 sequence is CASSPSRALGEQYF. In DNA, the CDR3 is TGTGCCAGCAGCCCCTCAAGGGCTTTGGGGGAGCAGTACTTC.

The V gene is TRBV5-1, the J gene TRBJ1-4, with TRBD1 matching over 9 bases. Germline CDR1 and CDR2: SGHRS and YFSETQ. V lost 4 bases, J lost 3 bases, and 10 bases stayed unmatched. The CDR3 length is 17 residues. CDR3 nucleotide sequence: TGCGCCAGCAGCAACGGACAGGGGAGGCGGTCTAATGAAAAACTGTTTTTT. Amino acids: CASSNGQGRRSNEKLFF.

The chain is built from TRBV5-4 and TRBJ1-4; possible D gene TRBD1, 5 bases. CDR3 length: 15 residues. Trimming took 5 bases from V and 7 from J, leaving 18 bases between them. Germline values: CDR1 SGHNT, CDR2 YYREEE (reference sequence). DNA of the CDR3: TGTGCCAGCAGTTCATTGGGAGGGGAAGGTGAAAAACTGTTTTTT. Its protein is CASSSLGGEGEKLFF.

The rearrangement joins TRBV6-6 to TRBJ1-2, with D possibly being TRBD1 (5 bases). The V end lost 7 bases, the J end lost 4 bases, and 22 bases lay between the germline ends. Germline V gives CDR1 MNHNY, CDR2 SVGAGI (reference sequence). The CDR3 contains 16 residues. The CDR3: CASTKREGAKGYGYTF. In DNA, the CDR3 is TGTGCCAGCACCAAAAGGGAAGGGGCTAAGGGCTATGGCTACACCTTC.

The chain couples TRBV5-1 to TRBJ1-4; no clear D gene. This CDR3 is 15 amino acids long. V lost 0 bases and J lost 8, with 14 bases in between. Germline V gene lookup returns CDR1 SGHRS and CDR2 YFSETQ. CDR3 DNA sequence: TGCGCCAGCAGCTTGGACAAGGTGGTGGGCGAAAAACTGTTTTTT. It yields the protein CASSLDKVVGEKLFF. Looking up the rest from reference TRBV5-1 and TRBJ1-4 gives the full variable domain: KAGVTQTPRYLIKTRGQQVTLSCSPISGHRSVSWYQQTPGQGLQFLFEYFSETQRNKGNFPGRFSGRQFSNSRSEMNVSTLELGDSALYLCASSLDKVVGEKLFFGSGTQLSVL.

This chain uses TRBV18 with TRBJ2-1; unclear D gene. The CDR3 length is 13 residues. With 3 bases removed from V and 8 bases from J, the gap between germline ends came to 11 bases. Germline V gene lookup returns CDR1 KGHSH and CDR2 LQKENI. CDR3 sequence (DNA): TGTGCCAGCTCACCCCCCGTCGTGGATGAGCAGTTCTTC. As protein: CASSPPVVDEQFF. The variable domain in full, completed from reference TRBV18 and TRBJ2-1, reads NAGVMQNPRHLVRRRGQEARLRCSPMKGHSHVYWYRQLPEEGLKFMVYLQKENIIDESGMPKERFSAEFPKEGPSILRIQQVVRGDSAAYFCASSPPVVDEQFFGPGTRLTVL.

CDR3 nucleotide sequence: TGTGCCAGCAGGCCGGGGTGGGGTTCGTCCTACGAGCAGTACTTC. It encodes CASRPGWGSSYEQYF. This rearrangement joins TRBV6-1 to TRBJ2-7, with TRBD2 as a possible D gene (5 bases). Trimming stripped 6 bases from V and 1 base from J, with 16 bases between. There are 15 residues in the CDR3. Germline V gives CDR1 MNHNS, CDR2 SASEGT.

This rearrangement joins TRBV9 to TRBJ2-3; TRBD2 might be the D (5 bases). V shed 4 bases and J shed 1 base, with 16 bases lying between them. Per the germline V gene, CDR1 is SGDLS and CDR2 is YYNGEE. The CDR3 consists of 16 residues. CDR3 sequence: CASSPSQDSRTDTQYF. As DNA, the CDR3 is TGTGCCAGCAGCCCCAGTCAGGACTCCCGCACAGATACGCAGTATTTT.

This sequence joins TRBV10-3 and TRBJ2-1; 15 positions agree with TRBD2. The CDR3 runs 17 residues. The V gene's germline CDR1 is ENHRY and CDR2 SYGVKD. With 3 bases clipped from V and 4 bases from J, the junction kept 4 bases outside the gene matches. The CDR3 DNA is TGTGCCATCAGTGATCCCGGACTAGCGGGGGGGTACAATGAGCAGTTCTTC. It specifies CAISDPGLAGGYNEQFF.

The chain couples TRBV7-2 to TRBJ1-2; the D is unclear. V was pared by 1 base and J by 8 bases, with 17 bases between. The CDR3 length is 15 residues. Germline V gene sequence: CDR1 SGHTA, CDR2 FQGNSA. CDR3 region: CASSLEGGVLRGYTF. CDR3 coding DNA: TGTGCCAGCAGCTTAGAGGGCGGCGTTCTCCGGGGCTACACCTTC. Full variable domain (missing parts from reference TRBV7-2 and TRBJ1-2): GAGVSQSPSNKVTEKGKDVELRCDPISGHTALYWYRQSLGQGLEFLIYFQGNSAPDKSGLPSDRFSAERTGGSVSTLTIQRTQQEDSAVYLCASSLEGGVLRGYTFGSGTRLTVV.

The chain has TRBV9 and TRBJ2-7, with TRBD2 as a possible D gene (5 bases). With 2 bases removed from V and 4 bases from J, the gap between germline ends came to 10 bases. CDR1 is SGDLS, CDR2 YYNGEE, per germline. The CDR3 covers 13 residues. The CDR3 sequence: CASSVDPGYEQYF. The CDR3 DNA is TGTGCCAGCAGCGTCGACCCGGGGTACGAGCAGTACTTC.

This clone was found once. The rearrangement links TRBV6-5 to TRBJ1-2; possible D gene TRBD1, 6 bases. The CDR3 extends over 15 amino acids. Trimming removed 6 bases at V and 8 bases at J, with 22 bases between. Germline V gives CDR1 MNHEY, CDR2 SVGAGI. CDR3 sequence reads: CASSDGQYVTMGYTF. The CDR3 nucleotides read TGTGCCAGCAGCGACGGACAGTACGTAACTATGGGCTACACCTTC.

The chain is built from TRBV30 and TRBJ2-7, with TRBD1 matching over 7 bases. The CDR3 totals 12 residues. With V trimmed by 1 base and J by 9 bases, 6 bases remained unmatched. Germline V lookup: CDR1 GTSNPN, CDR2 SVGIG (reference sequence). In DNA form, the CDR3 reads TGTGCCTGGAGTGCGGGACAGCTTGGGCAGTACTTC. The encoded protein is CAWSAGQLGQYF.

The chain uses TRBV5-6 and TRBJ2-1; no definite D call. The CDR3 totals 14 residues. V dropped 0 bases and J dropped 7 bases, with 11 bases sitting between them. Germline V CDR1 and CDR2: SGHDT, YYEEEE. Here the CDR3 reads CASSLVARSNEQFF. The CDR3 DNA sequence: TGTGCCAGCAGCTTGGTGGCTAGGTCTAATGAGCAGTTCTTC.

The chain combines TRBV7-9 with TRBJ1-4; 11 bases fit TRBD1. This CDR3 region has 18 residues. Germline CDR1 reads SEHNR; CDR2 reads FQNEAQ (reference sequence). Losses at the gene ends were 1 base for V and 7 bases for J; bases not matched to a gene: 11. The CDR3 spells CASSLVTLGTGGSEKLFF. The CDR3 nucleotides read TGTGCCAGCAGCTTAGTAACGCTCGGGACAGGGGGGAGTGAAAAACTGTTTTTT.

The chain carries TRBV4-2 and TRBJ2-1, with 7 nucleotides matching TRBD2. CDR1 LGHNA and CDR2 YNFKEQ come from the germline V gene. This CDR3 spans 15 amino acids. Germline trimming cut 0 bases from V and 7 bases from J; bases unmatched to any gene: 6. In DNA, the CDR3 is TGTGCCAGCAGCCAAGAACTAGCGAGGAGGAATGAGCAGTTCTTC. Residues: CASSQELARRNEQFF.

V is TRBV18 and J is TRBJ1-1; no clear D gene. The ends were cut back, 3 bases at V and 0 bases at J, with 8 bases in the middle. Per germline, CDR1 KGHSH and CDR2 LQKENI. This CDR3 spans 14 amino acids. The CDR3, as DNA: TGTGCCAGCTCACCCCCGAGCATGAACACTGAAGCTTTCTTT. It translates to CASSPPSMNTEAFF.